This T cell receptor beta chain was identified in a study of T cell repertoires in cytomegalovirus infection. Across the whole study: Public signatures in TCR beta pointed to CMV infection and matching HLA type.

The V segment lost 3 bases and the J segment 3 bases; nucleotides outside the gene matches: 8. Germline V gives CDR1 LNHNV, CDR2 YYDKDF (reference sequence). This CDR3 contains 15 residues. TCRdb re-analysed the reads in MiXCR, keeping a single row per CDR3 protein. The repertoire consists of 150,000 to 160,000 distinct CDR3 sequences, with 20% to 30% occurring once and the leading ten covering approximately 11%. This TCR derives from a human donor in good health (CMV status not recorded). Some clones in this sample may be carry-over from other donors' samples. Sequencing used PBMCs. The rearrangement joins TRBV15 to TRBJ2-7, with 7 bases lining up with TRBD2. The CDR3 region is CATSSRTRGNYEQYF. The CDR3 DNA sequence: TGTGCCACCAGCAGCAGGACTAGGGGAAACTACGAGCAGTACTTC.